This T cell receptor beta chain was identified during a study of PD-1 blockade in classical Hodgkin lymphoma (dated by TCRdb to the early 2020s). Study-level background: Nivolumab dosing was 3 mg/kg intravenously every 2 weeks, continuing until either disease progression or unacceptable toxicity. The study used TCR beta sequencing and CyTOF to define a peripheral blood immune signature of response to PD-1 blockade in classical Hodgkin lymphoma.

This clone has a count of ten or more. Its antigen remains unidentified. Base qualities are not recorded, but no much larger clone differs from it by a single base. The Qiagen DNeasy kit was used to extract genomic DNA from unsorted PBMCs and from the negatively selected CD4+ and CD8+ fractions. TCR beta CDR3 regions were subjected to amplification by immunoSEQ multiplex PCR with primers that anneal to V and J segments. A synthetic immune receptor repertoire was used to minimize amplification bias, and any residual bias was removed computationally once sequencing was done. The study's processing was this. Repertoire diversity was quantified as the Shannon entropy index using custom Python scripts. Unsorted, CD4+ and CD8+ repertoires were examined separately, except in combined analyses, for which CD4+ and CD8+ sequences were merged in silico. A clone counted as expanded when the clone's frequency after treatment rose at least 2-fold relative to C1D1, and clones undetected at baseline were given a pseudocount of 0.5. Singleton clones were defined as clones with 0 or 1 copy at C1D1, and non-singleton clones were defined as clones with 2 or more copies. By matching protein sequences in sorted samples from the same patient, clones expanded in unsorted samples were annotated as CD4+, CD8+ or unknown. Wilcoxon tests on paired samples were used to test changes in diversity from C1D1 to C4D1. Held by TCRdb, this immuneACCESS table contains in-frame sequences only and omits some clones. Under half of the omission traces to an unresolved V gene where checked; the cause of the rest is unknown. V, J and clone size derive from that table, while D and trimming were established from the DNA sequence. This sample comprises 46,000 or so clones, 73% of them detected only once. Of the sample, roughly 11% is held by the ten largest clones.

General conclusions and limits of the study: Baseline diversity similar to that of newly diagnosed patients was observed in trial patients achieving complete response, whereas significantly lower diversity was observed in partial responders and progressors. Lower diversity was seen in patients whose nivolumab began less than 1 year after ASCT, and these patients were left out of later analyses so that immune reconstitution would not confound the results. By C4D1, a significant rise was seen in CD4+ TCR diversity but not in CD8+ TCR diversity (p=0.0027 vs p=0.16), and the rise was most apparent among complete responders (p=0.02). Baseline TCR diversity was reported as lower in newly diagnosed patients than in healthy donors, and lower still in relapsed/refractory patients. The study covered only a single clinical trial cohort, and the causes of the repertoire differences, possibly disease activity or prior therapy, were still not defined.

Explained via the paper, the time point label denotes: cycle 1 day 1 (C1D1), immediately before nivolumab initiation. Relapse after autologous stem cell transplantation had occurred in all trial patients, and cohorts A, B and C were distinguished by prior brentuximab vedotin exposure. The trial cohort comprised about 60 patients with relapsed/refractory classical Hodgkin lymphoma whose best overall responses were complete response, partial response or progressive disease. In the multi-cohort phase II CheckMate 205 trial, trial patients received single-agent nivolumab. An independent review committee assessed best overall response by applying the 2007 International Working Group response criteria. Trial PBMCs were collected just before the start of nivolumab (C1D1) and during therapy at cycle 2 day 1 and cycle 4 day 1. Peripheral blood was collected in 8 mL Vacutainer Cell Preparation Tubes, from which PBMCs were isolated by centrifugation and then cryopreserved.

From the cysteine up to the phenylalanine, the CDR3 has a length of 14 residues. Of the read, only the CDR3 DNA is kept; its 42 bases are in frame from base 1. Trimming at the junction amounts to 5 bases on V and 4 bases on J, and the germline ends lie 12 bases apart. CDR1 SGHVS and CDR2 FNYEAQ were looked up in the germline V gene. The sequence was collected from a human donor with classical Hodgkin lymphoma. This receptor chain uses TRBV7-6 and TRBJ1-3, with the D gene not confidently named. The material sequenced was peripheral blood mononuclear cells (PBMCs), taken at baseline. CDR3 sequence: CASSPDPSGNTIYF. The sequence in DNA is TGTGCCAGCAGCCCCGATCCGTCCGGAAACACCATATATTTT.